The T cell receptor beta chain under discussion was sequenced for a study of chemoradiotherapy in HPV16-positive cancers. Whole-study context: Candidate HPV-specific clones and shared TCR motifs came from a couple of HPV16-positive patients. General study findings and limits: HPV-specific T cells were functionally defined from only two HPV16-positive patients. During treatment, candidate HPV-specific clones and E7-related motifs expanded in tumor.

Over chemoradiotherapy, repertoires were sampled more than once. Method: immunoSEQ multiplex PCR; TCRdb's copy keeps in-frame clones and lacks some. The repertoire consists of thousands of clones, with about nine tenths occurring once and the leading ten covering around 2%. This CDR3 is built from 12 residues. CDR1 is MDHEN and CDR2 is SYDVKM in the germline V gene. Trimming stripped 6 bases from V and 4 bases from J, with 9 bases between. Comment on this clone: What it binds is not known.

This clonotype originated in a human donor with HPV-associated anogenital cancer. The rearrangement joins TRBV28 to TRBJ1-2, with D hard to call. The input for sequencing was blood, taken from a patient who underwent chemoradiotherapy. The CDR3 protein is CASSQNGYGYTF. The CDR3 DNA sequence: TGTGCCAGCAGCCAAAATGGCTATGGCTACACCTTC.